This entry lists 3 T cell receptor beta chains sequenced from one sample in a study of blood T cell repertoires in COVID-19. Libraries were prepared by immunoSEQ multiplex PCR; TCRdb keeps only in-frame clonotypes and omits some of them. This sample has 35,000 to 45,000 clones, with approximately 80% found just once. Input material: peripheral blood. The receptors were gathered from a man at least 80 years old with acute or convalescent COVID-19.

Only a few counts were recorded for this clone. V and J are TRBV19 and TRBJ2-5; 10 bases fit TRBD1. Trimming at V came to 5 bases and at J to 5 bases, leaving 8 bases not matched to a gene. There are 15 residues in the CDR3. Germline values: CDR1 LNHDA, CDR2 SQIVND (reference sequence). Written as DNA, the CDR3 is TGTGCCAGTAGTGGCACCGGGACAGGGGCCGAGACCCAGTACTTC. Its translation: CASSGTGTGAETQYF.

J is TRBJ1-2 and V is TRBV28; TRBD1 aligns across 7 bases. Germline-derived CDR1 and CDR2 are MDHEN and SYDVKM. V shed 4 bases and J 6 bases; nucleotides not matched to a gene: 5. This CDR3 is 13 amino acids long. The CDR3 is CASSSDRVHGYTF. The DNA for the CDR3 is TGTGCCAGCAGTTCCGACAGGGTCCATGGCTACACCTTC.

The chain uses TRBV18 and TRBJ2-1; 8 nucleotides agree with TRBD2. Germline lookup yields CDR1 KGHSH and CDR2 LQKENI. The CDR3 consists of 15 residues. With 2 bases clipped from V and 6 bases from J, the junction kept 6 bases outside the gene matches. This CDR3 is CASSPAGGGFNEQFF. CDR3 coding DNA: TGTGCCAGCTCACCAGCGGGAGGAGGTTTCAATGAGCAGTTCTTC. The entire variable domain, with the rest obtained from reference TRBV18 and TRBJ2-1, is as follows: NAGVMQNPRHLVRRRGQEARLRCSPMKGHSHVYWYRQLPEEGLKFMVYLQKENIIDESGMPKERFSAEFPKEGPSILRIQQVVRGDSAAYFCASSPAGGGFNEQFFGPGTRLTVL.